The next 24 T cell receptor beta chains were all read from a single sample in a study of cytomegalovirus exposure and HLA in healthy donors. Amplification used 60 Vbeta primers and 13 Jbeta primers. TCRdb's copy holds only in-frame clones and misses some; the assay was immunoSEQ multiplex PCR. Here the sample table reports about 140,000 clones. Source material: PBMCs. The receptor set was obtained from a man aged 35 to 55 in good health and CMV-seronegative.

This chain links TRBV14 with TRBJ2-2; D unclear. V was clipped by 0 bases and J by 4 bases, with 6 bases between them. Germline values: CDR1 SGHDN, CDR2 FVKESK. CDR3 length equals 14 residues. The CDR3 loop is CASSQDWATGELFF. The CDR3 DNA reads TGTGCCAGCAGCCAAGATTGGGCCACCGGGGAGCTGTTTTTT.

The rearrangement uses TRBV7-9 and TRBJ2-3; TRBD1 matches at 7 bases. The V segment lost 1 base and the J segment 1 base; nucleotides outside the gene matches: 2. Germline CDR1 and CDR2: SEHNR and FQNEAQ (reference sequence). The CDR3 loop spans 15 amino acids. The CDR3 DNA reads TGTGCCAGCAGCTTAGGTGGGACAGGCACAGATACGCAGTATTTT. Its translation: CASSLGGTGTDTQYF.

The chain couples TRBV5-1 to TRBJ2-3, with a weak D call TRBD1 (6 bases). The CDR3 has 16 amino acids. Trimming shortened V by 3 bases and J by 3 bases, and 17 bases separated the two germline ends. Germline CDR1 and CDR2: SGHRS and YFSETQ. The CDR3 sequence is CASSSGNRVGTDTQYF. In nucleotides, the CDR3 is TGCGCCAGCAGCTCGGGCAACAGGGTAGGGACAGATACGCAGTATTTT.

V is TRBV6-4 and J is TRBJ2-3; 8 nucleotides line up with TRBD2. The CDR3 has 15 amino acids. V shed 4 bases, J shed 3 bases, and the junction held 6 bases outside the gene matches. Germline V gene data show CDR1 as MRHNA and CDR2 as SNTAGT. The CDR3 coding sequence is TGTGCCAGCAGTGGACGGGGGGGCGGAACAGATACGCAGTATTTT. Its translation is CASSGRGGGTDTQYF.

The rearrangement joins TRBV10-3 to TRBJ1-1, with D possibly matching TRBD1 (5 bases). V shed 0 bases and J shed 3 bases, with 11 bases lying between them. Germline values: CDR1 ENHRY, CDR2 SYGVKD. The length of the CDR3 is 15 residues. CDR3 DNA: TGTGCCATCAGTGAGTCTGGCAGGGCGGACACTGAAGCTTTCTTT. Amino acid sequence: CAISESGRADTEAFF.

The chain employs TRBV2 and TRBJ1-1; 9 bases match TRBD1. CDR1 is SNHLY and CDR2 is FYNNEI in the germline V gene. The CDR3 loop spans 18 amino acids. V gave up 1 base and J gave up 1 base; unmatched junction bases: 10. The CDR3 region has the DNA TGTGCCAGCAGTGAAGATCGGGACAGGGCGGCCACGAACACTGAAGCTTTCTTT. Protein sequence: CASSEDRDRAATNTEAFF.

The rearrangement uses TRBV6-6 and TRBJ2-5; TRBD2 aligns across 7 bases. V shed 4 bases, J shed 7 bases, and the junction held 9 bases outside the gene matches. Looked up from germline, CDR1 is MNHNY and CDR2 is SVGAGI (reference sequence). CDR3 size: 14 residues. The CDR3 nucleotides are TGTGCCAGCAGTTCGAGCGGGGCGGTGGGGACCCAGTACTTC. Protein product: CASSSSGAVGTQYF.

This chain uses TRBV27 with TRBJ2-5; D unresolved. CDR3 length: 12 amino acids. Trimming left V 11 bases short and J 3 bases short, with 13 bases between. Germline loops: CDR1 MNHEY, CDR2 SMNVEV (reference sequence). In DNA, the CDR3 is TGTGCCCCCCTCGGCCGGGAAGAGACCCAGTACTTC. Protein: CAPLGREETQYF.

The rearrangement uses TRBV5-6 and TRBJ2-2; D gene ambiguous. Germline V lookup: CDR1 SGHDT, CDR2 YYEEEE. The V gene lost 4 bases and the J gene lost 4 bases, with 11 bases spanning the gap. The CDR3 consists of 14 residues. CDR3 DNA sequence: TGTGCCAGCAGCAGGAGAGGTCTCACCGGGGAGCTGTTTTTT. It specifies CASSRRGLTGELFF. The entire variable domain, with the rest obtained from reference TRBV5-6 and TRBJ2-2, is as follows: DAGVTQSPTHLIKTRGQQVTLRCSPKSGHDTVSWYQQALGQGPQFIFQYYEEEERQRGNFPDRFSGHQFPNYSSELNVNALLLGDSALYLCASSRRGLTGELFFGEGSRLTVL.

V gene TRBV6-5 combines with J gene TRBJ2-1; 8 bases align to TRBD1. CDR1 is MNHEY and CDR2 is SVGAGI in the germline V gene. This CDR3 has 16 amino acids. Trimming cost V 0 bases and J 3 bases; bases outside gene matches: 4. The CDR3 DNA reads TGTGCCAGCAGTTACTCCCGGACAGGGATCTACAATGAGCAGTTCTTC. Residues: CASSYSRTGIYNEQFF.

The rearrangement uses TRBV7-9 and TRBJ2-7; tentative D call: TRBD2 (6 bases). CDR1 is SEHNR and CDR2 is FQNEAQ in the germline V gene (reference sequence). The CDR3 extends over 13 amino acids. The V end lost 0 bases, the J end lost 6 bases, and 9 bases lay between the germline ends. CDR3 protein: CASSLAGAGEQYF. CDR3 in DNA: TGTGCCAGCAGCTTAGCGGGAGCGGGCGAGCAGTACTTC.

The chain uses TRBV18 and TRBJ1-1; D gene ambiguous. Trimming left V 2 bases short and J 1 base short, with 5 bases between. The CDR3 length is 13 residues. Looked up from germline, CDR1 is KGHSH and CDR2 is LQKENI. The CDR3 region is CASSPAGNTEAFF. In nucleotides, the CDR3 is TGTGCCAGCTCACCAGCAGGGAACACTGAAGCTTTCTTT.

CDR3 amino acids: CASSPPGGNSPLHF. The CDR3 nucleotides read TGTGCCAGCAGTCCCCCAGGGGGGAATTCACCCCTCCACTTT. The chain links TRBV6-6 to TRBJ1-6; 7 nucleotides line up with TRBD1. Germline trimming cut 5 bases from V and 7 bases from J; bases unmatched to any gene: 5. The CDR3 covers 14 residues. Germline loops: CDR1 MNHNY, CDR2 SVGAGI (reference sequence).

In DNA form, the CDR3 reads TGTGCCAGCAGCCAAGGGACTTCCGGAAACACCATATATTTT. It encodes CASSQGTSGNTIYF. This chain joins TRBV7-9 and TRBJ1-3; TRBD1 is a possible D gene (5 bases). Germline CDR1 SEHNR, CDR2 FQNEAQ (reference sequence). Between the trimmed V and J ends, which lost 5 bases and 4 bases, there was a span of 12 bases. This CDR3 region has 14 residues. The whole variable domain, filled in from reference TRBV7-9 and TRBJ1-3, reads DTGVSQNPRHKITKRGQNVTFRCDPISEHNRLYWYRQTLGQGPEFLTYFQNEAQLEKSRLLSDRFSAERPKGSFSTLEIQRTEQGDSAMYLCASSQGTSGNTIYFGEGSWLTVV.

The chain joins TRBV7-2 to TRBJ1-2; TRBD1 aligns across 7 bases. Germline CDR1 is SGHTA and CDR2 is FQGNSA. J was trimmed by 8 bases and V by 6 bases; bases with no gene match: 6. The CDR3 runs 12 residues. The CDR3 protein is CASRPTGKGYTF. The CDR3 DNA is TGTGCCAGCAGGCCGACAGGGAAGGGCTACACCTTC.

This rearrangement joins TRBV6-5 to TRBJ2-7; TRBD1 matches 9 bases. This CDR3 comprises 14 residues. Germline V gene sequence: CDR1 MNHEY, CDR2 SVGAGI. V dropped 6 bases and J dropped 3; count of bases not matched to a gene: 6. CDR3 sequence reads: CASRGRTGVYEQYF. The CDR3 DNA follows: TGTGCCAGCAGGGGTCGGACAGGGGTCTACGAGCAGTACTTC.

The rearrangement links TRBV5-3 to TRBJ2-1; D remains ambiguous. TRBV5-3 has ORF status, its function being uncertain. The CDR3 is made up of 11 amino acids. V was pared by 5 bases and J by 8 bases, with 8 bases between. As DNA, the CDR3 is TGTGCCAGAAGTTTAATCGATGAGCAGTTCTTC. The encoded protein is CARSLIDEQFF.

The genes are TRBV28 and TRBJ2-2; 11 positions agree with TRBD1. Per the germline V gene, CDR1 is MDHEN and CDR2 is SYDVKM. The CDR3 consists of 14 residues. V shed 7 bases and J 6 bases; nucleotides not matched to a gene: 4. CDR3 coding DNA: TGTGCCAGCACCGAGGGACAGGGGGCCGGGGAGCTGTTTTTT. Translation gives CASTEGQGAGELFF.

V usage is TRBV5-4 and J usage is TRBJ2-7, with D perhaps TRBD1 (5 bases). The CDR3 sequence is 14 residues long. V dropped 4 bases and J dropped 3 bases, with 14 bases sitting between them. CDR1 is SGHNT and CDR2 is YYREEE in the germline V gene (reference sequence). The CDR3 loop is CASSPSGRDYEQYF. For the CDR3, the DNA is TGTGCCAGCAGCCCCTCAGGCAGGGACTACGAGCAGTACTTC.

The rearrangement links TRBV5-1 to TRBJ1-5; D not resolved. Germline CDR1 and CDR2: SGHRS and YFSETQ. Trimming took 2 bases from V and 3 from J, leaving 6 bases between them. CDR3 length equals 13 residues. The CDR3 loop is CASSFDNNQPQHF. The CDR3 DNA reads TGCGCCAGCAGCTTTGACAACAATCAGCCCCAGCATTTT.

The CDR3: CASSFEGSGYTF. The CDR3 DNA sequence: TGTGCCAGCAGCTTTGAAGGGAGCGGCTACACCTTC. The J gene is TRBJ1-2, the V gene TRBV5-4; D remains unclear. The CDR3 sequence is 12 residues long. Trimming took 2 bases from V and 8 from J, leaving 10 bases between them. Germline V gives CDR1 SGHNT, CDR2 YYREEE (reference sequence).

This sequence joins TRBV5-1 and TRBJ2-5; D remains ambiguous. In germline, CDR1 is SGHRS, CDR2 YFSETQ. Trimming removed 4 bases from V and 2 bases from J, with 12 bases in between. The CDR3 extends over 14 amino acids. The CDR3 bases are TGCGCCAGCAGCACCATCGGGTTACAAGAGACCCAGTACTTC. The encoded protein is CASSTIGLQETQYF.

About this clone: One end of the junction does not line up with germline, which may come from a read error. The CDR3 nucleotides are TGTGCCAGCAGCTTAGCCACAGGGCCCCTTCTCTTC. Translating gives CASSLATGPLLF. This sequence joins TRBV7-2 and TRBJ2-1; possibly TRBD1 for D (6 bases). Germline lookup yields CDR1 SGHTA and CDR2 FQGNSA. This CDR3 contains 12 residues.

J is TRBJ2-7 and V is TRBV19; perhaps TRBD1 as D (5 bases). The V end was cut by 4 bases, the J end by 2 bases, with 12 bases between. The length of the CDR3 is 14 residues. Germline V CDR1 and CDR2: LNHDA, SQIVND (reference sequence). The DNA of the CDR3 is TGTGCCAGTAGTACGGATAGGGGTACCTACGAGCAGTACTTC. Translating gives CASSTDRGTYEQYF.